This T cell receptor beta chain was identified during a study of Graves' ophthalmopathy and Graves' hyperthyroidism. Study results and limitations: Most expanded thyroid clonotypes above 0.001 frequency also appeared in blood.

Using RNA transcripts, the TCR beta CDR3 regions were amplified. First-round RT-PCR employed HTBI primers, with a second-round multiplex PCR after it. MiXCR, applied by TCRdb to the multiplex PCR reads, yields one record per CDR3 protein. In the table there are 680,000 or so distinct CDR3 sequences, 22% of which are singletons. This clonotype appeared many times. What it binds is unknown. This CDR3 spans 17 amino acids. J lost 2 bases, V lost 4 bases, and 10 bases had no gene match. Looked up from germline, CDR1 is SGHDN and CDR2 is FVKESK. The source material was peripheral blood. The sequence came from a woman younger than 35 with stable Graves' hyperthyroidism. Some clones in this sample may be carry-over from other donors' samples. V and J are TRBV14 and TRBJ1-1; the match to TRBD1 covers 10 bases. The DNA of the CDR3 is TGTGCCAGCAGCCTAGGGTTCCGGGACAGGGGAAACACTGAAGCTTTCTTT. Residues: CASSLGFRDRGNTEAFF.